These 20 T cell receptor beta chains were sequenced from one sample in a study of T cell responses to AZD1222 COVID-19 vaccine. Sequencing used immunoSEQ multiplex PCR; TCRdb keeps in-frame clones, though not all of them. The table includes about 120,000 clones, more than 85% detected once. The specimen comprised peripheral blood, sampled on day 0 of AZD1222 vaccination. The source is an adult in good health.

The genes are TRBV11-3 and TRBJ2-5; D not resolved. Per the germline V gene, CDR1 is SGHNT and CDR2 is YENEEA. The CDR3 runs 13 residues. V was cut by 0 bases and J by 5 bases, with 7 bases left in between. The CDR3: CASSLEARETQYF. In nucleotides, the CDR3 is TGTGCCAGCAGCTTAGAAGCCCGGGAGACCCAGTACTTC.

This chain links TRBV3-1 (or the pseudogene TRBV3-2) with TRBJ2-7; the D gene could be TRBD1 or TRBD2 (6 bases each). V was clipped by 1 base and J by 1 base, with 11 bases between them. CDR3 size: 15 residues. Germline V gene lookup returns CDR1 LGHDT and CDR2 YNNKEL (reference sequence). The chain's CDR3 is CASSQVGGKSYEQYF. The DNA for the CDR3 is TGTGCCAGCAGCCAAGTAGGGGGGAAATCCTACGAGCAGTACTTC.

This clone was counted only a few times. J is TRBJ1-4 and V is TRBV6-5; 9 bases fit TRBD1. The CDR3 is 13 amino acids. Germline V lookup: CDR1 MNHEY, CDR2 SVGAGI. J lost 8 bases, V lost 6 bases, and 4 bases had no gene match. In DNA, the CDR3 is TGTGCCAGCAGGGGGACAGGGCAGGAAAAACTGTTTTTT. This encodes CASRGTGQEKLFF.

In DNA form, the CDR3 reads TGTGCCAGCAATGGGCAGGGTATGGGCGAGCAGTACTTC. Encoded protein: CASNGQGMGEQYF. The J gene is TRBJ2-7, the V gene TRBV2; a weak D match, TRBD1 (5 bases). V was pared by 7 bases and J by 6 bases, with 16 bases between. Germline V gene data show CDR1 as SNHLY and CDR2 as FYNNEI. The CDR3 runs to 13 residues.

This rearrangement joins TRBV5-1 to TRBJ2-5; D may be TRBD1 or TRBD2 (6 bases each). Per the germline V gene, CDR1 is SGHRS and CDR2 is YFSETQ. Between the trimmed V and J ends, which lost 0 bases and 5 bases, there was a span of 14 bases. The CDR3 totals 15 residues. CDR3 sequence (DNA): TGCGCCAGCAGCTTGGCCGGCCTAGGGGGGGAGACCCAGTACTTC. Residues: CASSLAGLGGETQYF.

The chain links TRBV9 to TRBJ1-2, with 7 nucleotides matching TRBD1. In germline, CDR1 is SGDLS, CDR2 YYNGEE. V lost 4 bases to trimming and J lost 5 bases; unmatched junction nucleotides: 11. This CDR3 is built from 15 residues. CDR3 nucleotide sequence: TGTGCCAGCAGCCCCTCCTCCGGGACAGTTTATGGCTACACCTTC. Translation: CASSPSSGTVYGYTF. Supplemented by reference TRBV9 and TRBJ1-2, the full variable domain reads DSGVTQTPKHLITATGQRVTLRCSPRSGDLSVYWYQQSLDQGLQFLIQYYNGEERAKGNILERFSAQQFPDLHSELNLSSLELGDSALYFCASSPSSGTVYGYTFGSGTRLTVV.

The CDR3 region has the DNA TGTGCCAGCAGCCCCCTAAAGCGGGAGGCGGGTTACGAGCAGTACTTC. Amino acid sequence: CASSPLKREAGYEQYF. The rearrangement links TRBV5-4 to TRBJ2-7, with 9 bases aligning to TRBD2. The J segment lost 4 bases and the V segment lost 4 bases, leaving 12 bases of the junction unmatched. The CDR3 sequence is 16 residues long. Germline V gene sequence: CDR1 SGHNT, CDR2 YYREEE (reference sequence).

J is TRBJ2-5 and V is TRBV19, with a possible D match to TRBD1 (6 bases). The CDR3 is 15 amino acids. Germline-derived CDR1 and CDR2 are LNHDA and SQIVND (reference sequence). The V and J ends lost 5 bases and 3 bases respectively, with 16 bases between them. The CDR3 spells CASSATRQVKETQYF. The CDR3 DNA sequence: TGTGCCAGTAGTGCGACTCGACAGGTGAAAGAGACCCAGTACTTC.

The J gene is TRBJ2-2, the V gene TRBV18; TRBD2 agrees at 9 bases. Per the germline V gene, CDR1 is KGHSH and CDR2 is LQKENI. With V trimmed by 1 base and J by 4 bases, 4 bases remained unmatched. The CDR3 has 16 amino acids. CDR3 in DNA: TGTGCCAGCTCACCACTAGCGGGAGAATCCACCGGGGAGCTGTTTTTT. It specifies CASSPLAGESTGELFF.

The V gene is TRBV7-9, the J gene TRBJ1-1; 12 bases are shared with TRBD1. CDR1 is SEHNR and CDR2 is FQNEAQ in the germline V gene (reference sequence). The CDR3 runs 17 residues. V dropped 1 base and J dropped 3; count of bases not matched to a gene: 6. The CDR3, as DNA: TGTGCCAGCAGCTTAGAAGGGGACAGGGGGCGCGACACTGAAGCTTTCTTT. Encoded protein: CASSLEGDRGRDTEAFF.

The CDR3 protein is CASSLGLAGGKETQYF. The CDR3 nucleotides read TGTGCCAGCAGCCTGGGACTAGCGGGAGGGAAAGAGACCCAGTACTTC. The chain combines TRBV14 with TRBJ2-5; 16 bases are a match to TRBD2. The CDR3 totals 16 residues. CDR1 is SGHDN, CDR2 FVKESK, per germline. V gave up 4 bases and J gave up 3 bases; unmatched junction bases: 2.

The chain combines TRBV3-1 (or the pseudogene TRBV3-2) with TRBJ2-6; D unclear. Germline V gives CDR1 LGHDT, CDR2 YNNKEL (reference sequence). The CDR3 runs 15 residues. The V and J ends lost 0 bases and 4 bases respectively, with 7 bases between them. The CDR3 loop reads CASSQDQTGANVLTF. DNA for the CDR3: TGTGCCAGCAGCCAAGACCAGACAGGGGCCAACGTCCTGACTTTC.

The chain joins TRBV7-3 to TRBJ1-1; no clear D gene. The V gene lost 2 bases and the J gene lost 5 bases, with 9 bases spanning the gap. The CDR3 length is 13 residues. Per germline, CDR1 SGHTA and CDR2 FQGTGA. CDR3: CASSLEVRTEAFF. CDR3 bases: TGTGCCAGCAGCTTAGAGGTCCGGACTGAAGCTTTCTTT. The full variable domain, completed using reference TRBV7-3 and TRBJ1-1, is GAGVSQTPSNKVTEKGKYVELRCDPISGHTALYWYRQSLGQGPEFLIYFQGTGAADDSGLPNDRFFAVRPEGSVSTLKIQRTERGDSAVYLCASSLEVRTEAFFGQGTRLTVV.

As DNA, the CDR3 is TGTGCCAGCAGCGTAGAGGGGGGAGCGCGGACAGATACGCAGTATTTT. Translating gives CASSVEGGARTDTQYF. This chain joins TRBV9 and TRBJ2-3, with D tentatively TRBD1 or TRBD2 (6 bases each). The CDR3 runs to 16 residues. Germline V lookup: CDR1 SGDLS, CDR2 YYNGEE. V gave up 0 bases and J gave up 3 bases, with 14 bases separating them.

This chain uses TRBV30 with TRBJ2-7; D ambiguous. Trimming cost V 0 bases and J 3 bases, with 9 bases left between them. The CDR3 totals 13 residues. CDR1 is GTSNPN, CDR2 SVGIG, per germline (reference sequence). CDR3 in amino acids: CAWSVSPLYEQYF. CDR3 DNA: TGTGCCTGGAGTGTATCCCCCCTCTACGAGCAGTACTTC.

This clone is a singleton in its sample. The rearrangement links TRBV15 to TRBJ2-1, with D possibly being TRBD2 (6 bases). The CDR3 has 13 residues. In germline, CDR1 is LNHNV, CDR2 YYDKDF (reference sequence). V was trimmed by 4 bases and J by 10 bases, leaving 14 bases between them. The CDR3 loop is CATSTPGLGEQFF. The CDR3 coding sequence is TGTGCCACCAGCACGCCGGGACTGGGGGAGCAGTTCTTC. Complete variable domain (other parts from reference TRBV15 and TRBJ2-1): DAMVIQNPRYQVTQFGKPVTLSCSQTLNHNVMYWYQQKSSQAPKLLFHYYDKDFNNEADTPDNFQSRRPNTSFCFLDIRSPGLGDTAMYLCATSTPGLGEQFFGPGTRLTVL.

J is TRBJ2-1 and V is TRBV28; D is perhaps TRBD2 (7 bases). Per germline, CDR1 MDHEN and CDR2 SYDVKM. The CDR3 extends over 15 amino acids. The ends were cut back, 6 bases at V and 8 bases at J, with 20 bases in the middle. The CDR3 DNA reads TGTGCCAGCAGCCCTCTCAGGGAGGGGGTCGATGAGCAGTTCTTC. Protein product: CASSPLREGVDEQFF. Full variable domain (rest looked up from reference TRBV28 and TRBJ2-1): DVKVTQSSRYLVKRTGEKVFLECVQDMDHENMFWYRQDPGLGLRLIYFSYDVKMKEKGDIPEGYSVSREKKERFSLILESASTNQTSMYLCASSPLREGVDEQFFGPGTRLTVL.

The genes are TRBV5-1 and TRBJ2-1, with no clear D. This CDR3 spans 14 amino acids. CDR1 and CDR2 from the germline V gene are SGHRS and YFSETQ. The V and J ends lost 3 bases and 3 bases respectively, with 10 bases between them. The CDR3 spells CASSSTDIYNEQFF. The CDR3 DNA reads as TGCGCCAGCAGCTCAACTGACATCTACAATGAGCAGTTCTTC. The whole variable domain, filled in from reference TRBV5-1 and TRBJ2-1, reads KAGVTQTPRYLIKTRGQQVTLSCSPISGHRSVSWYQQTPGQGLQFLFEYFSETQRNKGNFPGRFSGRQFSNSRSEMNVSTLELGDSALYLCASSSTDIYNEQFFGPGTRLTVL.

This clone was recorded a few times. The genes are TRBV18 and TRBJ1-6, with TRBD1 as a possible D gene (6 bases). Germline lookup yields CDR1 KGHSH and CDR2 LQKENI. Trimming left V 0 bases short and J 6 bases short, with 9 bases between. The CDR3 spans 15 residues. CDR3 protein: CASSPPGGPNSPLHF. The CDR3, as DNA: TGTGCCAGCTCACCACCCGGGGGGCCTAATTCACCCCTCCACTTT.

The CDR3 is CAWSGSRNQPQHF. CDR3 bases: TGTGCCTGGAGTGGAAGTAGGAATCAGCCCCAGCATTTT. This chain links TRBV30 with TRBJ1-5; no definite D call. V was cut by 1 base and J by 4 bases, with 8 bases left in between. CDR1 GTSNPN and CDR2 SVGIG come from the germline V gene (reference sequence). CDR3 length: 13 amino acids. Full variable domain (remainder filled in from reference TRBV30 and TRBJ1-5): SQTIHQWPATLVQPVGSPLSLECTVEGTSNPNLYWYRQAAGRGLQLLFYSVGIGQISSEVPQNLSASRPQDRQFILSSKKLLLSDSGFYLCAWSGSRNQPQHFGDGTRLSIL.